Listed below are T cell receptor beta chains from one sample, sequenced in a study of blood T cell repertoires in COVID-19. Clones were read by immunoSEQ multiplex PCR, and TCRdb kept only the in-frame ones, dropping some. This repertoire shows 70,000 or so clones, roughly four fifths found once; its top ten account for about 15%. The sequenced sample was peripheral blood. The receptor source for this set is a man aged 55 to 70 with COVID-19, enrolled during active disease. Each CDR3 is given with its conserved first and last residue. Fields, in order: V gene, clone size, D gene, J gene, CDR3 DNA, CDR3 protein. The D gene is left open where the match is weak. Rows give clone size only sometimes, using once, few, many, or a class for an expanded clone.

TRBV18	.	.	TRBJ1-1	TGTGCCAGCTCACCGCGGACAGCGGAGACTGAAGCTTTCTTT	CASSPRTAETEAFF
TRBV4-1	.	.	TRBJ2-7	TGCGCCAGCCTCCCTCGGGAGCAGTACTTC	CASLPREQYF
TRBV10-3	.	.	TRBJ1-3	TGTGCCATCAGTGGGACAGAGAATGGAAACACCATATATTTT	CAISGTENGNTIYF
TRBV5-4	.	TRBD2	TRBJ2-1	TGTGCCACCCCGGGGACTAGCCGGAATGAGCAGTTCTTC	CATPGTSRNEQFF
TRBV2	.	TRBD1	TRBJ2-7	TGTGCCAGCAGTGTCCACAGGGGAATCGAGCAGTACTTC	CASSVHRGIEQYF
TRBV13	.	TRBD2	TRBJ2-3	TGTGCCAGCAGCCTTAGACTAGCGGGGGGCACAGATACGCAGTATTTT	CASSLRLAGGTDTQYF
TRBV2	.	.	TRBJ2-1	TGTGCAAGCGGTCCTAGCTCCTACAATGAGCAGTTCTTC	CASGPSSYNEQFF
TRBV4-2	.	.	TRBJ2-1	TGTGCCAGCAGCCGGGAGACTAGCTACAATGAGCAGTTCTTC	CASSRETSYNEQFF
TRBV10-2	.	.	TRBJ1-5	TGCGCCAGCAGTGTCTTCGGGGAGCCCCAGCATTTT	CASSVFGEPQHF
TRBV27	.	TRBD2	TRBJ2-2	TGTGCCAGCAGTAAATCTAGCGGCACCGGGGAGCTGTTTTTT	CASSKSSGTGELFF
TRBV28	.	TRBD1	TRBJ1-1	TGTGCCAGCAGCTCAGGGGGCTTAGAAGCTTTCTTT	CASSSGGLEAFF
TRBV7-5	.	.	TRBJ1-1	TGTGCCAGAAGCTTAGAAAGGGGGCCGTGTGGGATGAACACTGAAGCTTTCTTT	CARSLERGPCGMNTEAFF
TRBV6-2/TRBV6-3	.	.	TRBJ2-7	TGTGCCAGCAGTCTCACAACGGGAGCAAGGGCCTACGAGCAGTACTTC	CASSLTTGARAYEQYF
TRBV6-5	.	.	TRBJ1-2	TGTGCCAGCAGAACCGCGTTAGCTAACTATGGCTACACCTTC	CASRTALANYGYTF
TRBV5-1	few	TRBD2	TRBJ2-7	TGCGCCAGCAGCTCAGCGGGAGGGTACTACGAGCAGTACTTC	CASSSAGGYYEQYF
TRBV3-1/TRBV3-2	.	.	TRBJ2-7	TGTGCCAGCAGCCAAATAGGAGGGGGCGGCTACGAGCAGTACTTC	CASSQIGGGGYEQYF
TRBV7-9	.	.	TRBJ2-2	TGTGCCAGCAGCCAGCCGGGACTGGGGAACACCGGGGAGCTGTTTTTT	CASSQPGLGNTGELFF
TRBV27	.	.	TRBJ1-5	TGTGCCAGCAGTTTAAATGACAGGTACCCCAATCAGCCCCAGCATTTT	CASSLNDRYPNQPQHF
TRBV5-4	.	.	TRBJ1-4	TGTGCCAGCAGCCCAGCTAACAGGGATGGCCGTGAAAAACTGTTTTTT	CASSPANRDGREKLFF
TRBV11-2	.	TRBD2	TRBJ2-3	TGTGCCAGCAGCTTAGTTGCGGGGGGCACAGATACGCAGTATTTT	CASSLVAGGTDTQYF
TRBV5-5	.	TRBD1	TRBJ1-5	TGTGCCAGCAGCCTCAGGGGGACAAACAATCAGCCCCAGCATTTT	CASSLRGTNNQPQHF
TRBV9	.	.	TRBJ2-2	TGTGCCAGCAGCGTAGAGCCCCACAGGGTAGACACCGGGGAGCTGTTTTTT	CASSVEPHRVDTGELFF
TRBV6-5	.	TRBD1	TRBJ2-2	TGTGCCAGCAGCCCCCAGGGGGCCGGGGAGCTGTTTTTT	CASSPQGAGELFF
TRBV5-1	few	TRBD2	TRBJ2-5	TGCGCCAGCAGCTTGGACGTGGGAGGGGACCAAGAGACCCAGTACTTC	CASSLDVGGDQETQYF
TRBV18	.	.	TRBJ2-6	TGTGCCAGCTCACCGGTTGTCGGGGTAACACGGGGTGCCGGGGCCAACGTCCTGACTTTC	CASSPVVGVTRGAGANVLTF
TRBV6-2/TRBV6-3	.	.	TRBJ1-2	TGTGCCAGCAGTTACAGCCCGACTTACTATGGCTACACCTTC	CASSYSPTYYGYTF
TRBV19	few	.	TRBJ1-4	TGTGCCAGTAGTAGATCGACAGGCGGTGTATATGAAAAACTGTTTTTT	CASSRSTGGVYEKLFF
TRBV11-3	.	TRBD1	TRBJ1-1	TGTGCCAGCAGCATCGGGACAGATATGAACACTGAAGCTTTCTTT	CASSIGTDMNTEAFF
TRBV5-5	.	.	TRBJ2-3	TGTGCCAGCAGCCTTTACACAGATACGCAGTATTTT	CASSLYTDTQYF
TRBV30	.	TRBD2	TRBJ2-1	TGTGCCCGAAGCGTCGGGGGGGCCGGGAGTGAGCAGTTCTTC	CARSVGGAGSEQFF
TRBV5-1	.	TRBD1	TRBJ2-1	TGCGCCAGCAGCCTGGGGACAGGGGCTTCTCGGGAGCAGTTCTTC	CASSLGTGASREQFF
TRBV2	.	TRBD1	TRBJ2-1	TGTGCCAGCAGTGAACGGTTGGACAGGATCAATGAGCAGTTCTTC	CASSERLDRINEQFF
TRBV6-4	few	TRBD2	TRBJ2-1	TGTGCCAGCAGTGCCGGGACTAGCGGGAACAATGAGCAGTTCTTC	CASSAGTSGNNEQFF